Listed below are T cell receptor beta chains from one sample, sequenced in a study of T cells in Graves' hyperthyroidism and ophthalmopathy. TCRdb reanalysed the multiplex PCR reads using MiXCR and keeps one entry per CDR3 protein. The table lists fewer than 250,000 distinct CDR3 sequences, 17% of them singletons, with 50% in the top ten. Sequenced sample: blood. The receptor source for this set is a middle-aged man with Graves' hyperthyroidism. Each CDR3 is given with its conserved first and last residue. The order of the fields is V gene, D gene, clone size, J gene, CDR3 DNA, CDR3 protein. D genes are given only for firm matches. Rows may omit the clone size; those that give it use once, few, many or a size class.

TRBV2	.	.	TRBJ2-6	TGTGCCAGCAGGGGACTTAGGGCCAACGTCCTGACTTTC	CASRGLRANVLTF
TRBV11-2	.	many	TRBJ1-2	TGTGCCAGCAGCTTAGTATCGCAGTATGGCTACACCTTC	CASSLVSQYGYTF
TRBV19	.	.	TRBJ2-1	TGTGCCAGTAGTATAACCCAGGGTTCCTACAATGAGCAGTTCTTC	CASSITQGSYNEQFF
TRBV19	TRBD1	.	TRBJ1-2	TGTGCCAGTCTTAAACGACAGGGAAGCTATGGCTACACCTTC	CASLKRQGSYGYTF
TRBV5-1	.	many	TRBJ2-3	TGCGCCAGCAGCCTTCCACTGAGCACAGATACGCAGTATTTT	CASSLPLSTDTQYF
TRBV18	.	many	TRBJ2-3	TGTGCCAGCTCACCTCGACTGAACACAGATACGCAGTATTTT	CASSPRLNTDTQYF
TRBV18	TRBD2	few	TRBJ2-3	TGTGCCAGCTCCGCGGGAGTACAGGCAGATACGCAGTATTTT	CASSAGVQADTQYF
TRBV20-1	TRBD2	many	TRBJ2-3	TGCAGTGCTAGACTGCTAGCGGGATGGGATACGCAGTATTTT	CSARLLAGWDTQYF
TRBV7-3	TRBD2	.	TRBJ2-5	TGTGCCAGCACCCCCGGGACTAGCGGGGTGGTAGAGACCCAGTACTTC	CASTPGTSGVVETQYF
TRBV28	.	few	TRBJ2-3	TGTGCCAGCAGTCAATACCCAAATACGCAGTATTTT	CASSQYPNTQYF
TRBV12-3/TRBV12-4	.	many	TRBJ2-6	TGTGCCAGCCGAAAGTACTCTGGGGCCAACGTCCTGACTTTC	CASRKYSGANVLTF
TRBV5-1	TRBD2	few	TRBJ2-2	TGCGCCAGCAGCTTGGAGACTAGCGGTACCGGGGAGCTGTTTTTT	CASSLETSGTGELFF
TRBV28	TRBD1	many	TRBJ1-1	TGTGCCAGCAGTACACAGGGGGCCTACACTGAAGCTTTCTTT	CASSTQGAYTEAFF
TRBV30	.	few	TRBJ1-1	TGTGCCTGGAGCTCGGGAGCCGGGAACACTGAAGCTTTCTTT	CAWSSGAGNTEAFF
TRBV24-1	.	many	TRBJ2-2	TGTGCCACCAGTGCCCTGACAGCCGGGGAGCTGTTTTTT	CATSALTAGELFF
TRBV7-9	.	many	TRBJ2-3	TGTGCCAGCAGCTTACAGGGGGGATCCACAGATACGCAGTATTTT	CASSLQGGSTDTQYF
TRBV6-2/TRBV6-3	.	.	TRBJ1-1	TGTGCCAGCAGTTACACGCCGGGGCAGTTGAACACTGAAGCTTTCTTT	CASSYTPGQLNTEAFF
TRBV9	TRBD2	few	TRBJ2-3	TGTGCCAGCAGCCCCCGGGGGGAGAGCACAGATACGCAGTATTTT	CASSPRGESTDTQYF
TRBV6-2/TRBV6-3	TRBD2	.	TRBJ2-1	TGTGCCAGCAGTTTCCACTCGGGACTAGGTAAGAATGAGCAGTTCTTC	CASSFHSGLGKNEQFF
TRBV6-1	TRBD1	few	TRBJ1-5	TGTGCCAGCAGTCCCCCGGGACAGGGTTATAGCAATCAGCCCCAGCATTTT	CASSPPGQGYSNQPQHF
TRBV20-1	TRBD2	.	TRBJ2-1	TGCAGTGCTAGTATGGGGGAGGGAGGAAAGTACAATGAGCAGTTCTTC	CSASMGEGGKYNEQFF
TRBV4-3	TRBD1	.	TRBJ2-2	TGCGCCAGCAGCCAGCATCAGGGGGCGAACACCGGGGAGCTGTTTTTT	CASSQHQGANTGELFF
TRBV6-2/TRBV6-3	.	many	TRBJ1-5	TGTGCCAGCAGTTACTCCACCCTAACCAATCAGCCCCAGCATTTT	CASSYSTLTNQPQHF
TRBV20-1	.	.	TRBJ1-4	TGCAGTGCTCCTAAGAGGACAGAAGCGGAAAAACTGTTTTTT	CSAPKRTEAEKLFF
TRBV12-3/TRBV12-4	.	.	TRBJ2-1	TGTGCCAGCAGTTTACGCGGAGGGAGGATATACAATGAGCAGTTCTTC	CASSLRGGRIYNEQFF
TRBV10-1	TRBD1	many	TRBJ2-1	TGCGCCAGCAGGATGGACAGGGGATCCTACAATGAGCAGTTCTTC	CASRMDRGSYNEQFF
TRBV18	.	many	TRBJ1-1	TGTGCCAGCTCACCAGACAGCCTCTTCACTGAAGCTTTCTTT	CASSPDSLFTEAFF
TRBV7-2	.	.	TRBJ1-2	TGTGCCAGCAGCCCCATCGTGGGGACCTTCGGCTACACCTTC	CASSPIVGTFGYTF
TRBV3-1	TRBD2	many	TRBJ2-1	TGTGCCAGCAGCCCCATAGCGGGCGATGCCAATGAGCAGTTCTTC	CASSPIAGDANEQFF
TRBV2	.	many	TRBJ2-7	TGTGCCAGCAGTGGGGGAGGAGGTGATTCCTACGAGCAGTACTTC	CASSGGGGDSYEQYF
TRBV29-1	.	few	TRBJ2-1	TGCAGCGTTGTCTCTCGGTCGGCGCAGGGTAATGAGCAGTTCTTC	CSVVSRSAQGNEQFF
TRBV5-1	TRBD1	many	TRBJ1-1	TGCGCCAGCAGCTGGGGACAGGGCACTGAAGCTTTCTTT	CASSWGQGTEAFF
TRBV27	.	few	TRBJ2-7	TGTGCCAGCCATTCTACGGGTAGCTCCTACGAGCAGTACTTC	CASHSTGSSYEQYF
TRBV10-3	TRBD2	many	TRBJ2-3	TGTGCCATCAGTGAGGGGCCCGGGAGGGCCGGGACAGATACGCAGTATTTT	CAISEGPGRAGTDTQYF
TRBV5-1	TRBD1	.	TRBJ2-2	TGCGCCAGCAGCTTGGGACAGGGTTTCCTGACCGGGGAGCTGTTTTTT	CASSLGQGFLTGELFF
TRBV10-3	.	few	TRBJ1-1	TGTGCCATCAGTATTACAGCAGATAGTAACACTGAAGCTTTCTTT	CAISITADSNTEAFF
TRBV12-5	TRBD2	.	TRBJ2-7	TGTGCTAGTGGTTCGGCTAGCGGGGGCTACCACGAGCAGTACTTC	CASGSASGGYHEQYF
TRBV6-1	TRBD2	.	TRBJ2-7	TGTGCCAGCAGTGAAGGGGCTAGCGGGAGGGCCTACGAGCAGTACTTC	CASSEGASGRAYEQYF
TRBV18	TRBD2	.	TRBJ2-1	TGTGCCAGCTCACCACTAGCGGGGGGCAACAATGAGCAGTTCTTC	CASSPLAGGNNEQFF
TRBV11-3	TRBD1	many	TRBJ2-1	TGTGCCAGCAGCCGCGGCTGGGACAGGGGGCGCGATGAGCAGTTCTTC	CASSRGWDRGRDEQFF
TRBV12-3/TRBV12-4	.	few	TRBJ2-1	TGTGCCAGCAGTTTTGCCCCCTACAATGAGCAGTTCTTC	CASSFAPYNEQFF
TRBV10-3	.	many	TRBJ2-7	TGTGCCATCAGTGACGGGGAAGTGATTCGGTACGAGCAGTACTTC	CAISDGEVIRYEQYF
TRBV9	.	.	TRBJ2-3	TGTGCCAGCAGCGTAGATCACAGGGTGTCAGATACGCAGTATTTT	CASSVDHRVSDTQYF
TRBV28	TRBD2	many	TRBJ2-7	TGTGCCAGCAGTTTAATCCCGGGAGGCTCCTACGAGCAGTACTTC	CASSLIPGGSYEQYF
TRBV28	.	once	TRBJ2-5	TGTGCCAGCAGTCCGGAGGAGGGCCAGATCATGGGAGAGACCCAGTACTTC	CASSPEEGQIMGETQYF
TRBV12-3/TRBV12-4	.	.	TRBJ1-1	TGTGCCAGCAGTTTCGGGGGTGGAGGCACTGAAGCTTTCTTT	CASSFGGGGTEAFF
TRBV11-3	.	many	TRBJ1-3	TGTGCCAGCAGCTTCACGGCTGGAAACACCATATATTTT	CASSFTAGNTIYF
TRBV5-1	TRBD2	many	TRBJ2-7	TGCGCCAGCAGCCGAAGGACTAGCGGTCTCGACGAGCAGTACTTC	CASSRRTSGLDEQYF
TRBV12-3/TRBV12-4	.	.	TRBJ2-1	TGTGCCAGCAGTTTAGGATATGCGGGGCTCCTTGACAATGAGCAGTTCTTC	CASSLGYAGLLDNEQFF
TRBV30	.	many	TRBJ1-3	TGTGCCTGGAGCCGGACAGTAGAAGGGAACACCATATATTTT	CAWSRTVEGNTIYF
TRBV6-1	.	.	TRBJ2-3	TGTGCCAGCAGTTATTTGGTCACAGATACGCAGTATTTT	CASSYLVTDTQYF
TRBV20-1	.	many	TRBJ1-2	TGCAGTGCTAGCGGCCTTGAGATTTACTATGGCTACACCTTC	CSASGLEIYYGYTF
TRBV20-1	TRBD2	few	TRBJ2-7	TGCAGTGCTAGAGATCCCCGACGGGGGGGCGAGCAGTACTTC	CSARDPRRGGEQYF